This T cell receptor (beta chain) was sequenced during a study of patients and donors after allogeneic stem cell transplantation. V was pared by 3 bases and J by 3 bases, with 5 bases of the junction left unmatched. The CDR3 has 14 amino acids. Germline CDR1 is LGHNA and CDR2 is YNFKEQ. From the RT-PCR reads, TCRdb called clonotypes with MiXCR, one entry per CDR3 protein. The repertoire has about a million distinct CDR3 sequences, about a sixth of them found once; the top ten carry 6%. The source material was blood, either unsorted or a sorted T cell fraction (not recorded which). The V and J genes are TRBV4-2 and TRBJ2-7, with 7 bases matching TRBD1. This clonotype was obtained from a human donor who was either an allogeneic HSCT recipient or a stem cell or donor lymphocyte infusion donor (not recorded which). It is not recorded whose cells these are; they may come from a transplant donor. The CDR3, as DNA: TGTGCCAGCAGCCATCGGGACAGACTCTACGAGCAGTACTTC. As protein: CASSHRDRLYEQYF.